These 28 T cell receptor beta chains came from one sample sequenced in a study of blood T cells in healthy people across ages (dated by TCRdb to the mid-2010s). Receptors were amplified or captured by 5' RACE. The run used an Illumina HiSeq 2500. A second roughly 7 to 11 cycle PCR used a sample-barcoded 5' primer and a J-beta primer mix. TCRdb trimmed the raw reads at Q25, called clones with MiXCR and kept productive beta chains. Each entry is one CDR3 protein sequence, shown with its most common DNA and genes. The sample includes about 670,000 distinct CDR3 sequences, with around 43% observed a single time. The top ten hold around 30% of the sample. Source material: blood. The receptors come from a man older than 75 in good health.

The V call is TRBV2, the J call TRBJ1-1, with TRBD1 identical over 9 bases. The CDR3 is 14 amino acids. J lost 2 bases, V lost 6 bases, and 4 bases had no gene match. Germline V lookup: CDR1 SNHLY, CDR2 FYNNEI. Written as DNA, the CDR3 is TGTGCCAGCAGGACACAGGGGGCCAACACTGAAGCTTTCTTT. Translating it yields CASRTQGANTEAFF.

This clonotype has more than one count but fewer than ten. The V gene is TRBV4-3, the J gene TRBJ2-4; perhaps D is TRBD1 or TRBD2 (5 bases each). TRBJ2-5 matches the DNA end more closely, so the J call is doubtful. From germline, CDR1 is LGHNA and CDR2 YSLEER. The CDR3 extends over 14 amino acids. The CDR3 reads CASSQDEGKETQYF. The DNA of the CDR3 is TGCGCCAGCAGCCAAGATGAGGGGAAAGAGACCCAGTACTTC.

This clonotype was counted a few times. The CDR3 bases are TGTGCCAGCAGCTTAGATCAGCGGACTAGCGGCTCCTACGAGCAGTACTTC. Translation gives CASSLDQRTSGSYEQYF. The chain has TRBV7-2 and TRBJ2-7, with 10 bases lining up with TRBD2. Germline V gene sequence: CDR1 SGHTA, CDR2 FQGNSA. The CDR3 length is 17 residues. V gave up 1 base and J gave up 0 bases; unmatched junction bases: 6.

This sequence joins TRBV4-1 and TRBJ2-6; the D gene is possibly TRBD1 (5 bases). The CDR3 contains 17 residues. Germline V gene data show CDR1 as MGHRA and CDR2 as YSYEKL. V was pared by 0 bases and J by 2 bases, with 11 bases between. The CDR3 DNA reads TGCGCCAGCAGCCAAGATCCACAGGCGGCTGGGGCCAACGTCCTGACTTTC. Translation: CASSQDPQAAGANVLTF.

In this sample, this clonotype turned up a few times. In DNA, the CDR3 is TGTGCCAGCAGAAAACAGGGAGGGGACCAGCCCCAGCATTTT. As protein: CASRKQGGDQPQHF. This rearrangement joins TRBV27 to TRBJ1-5, with D possibly matching TRBD1 (6 bases). Germline assignment: CDR1 MNHEY and CDR2 SMNVEV (reference sequence). The CDR3 covers 14 residues. V shed 6 bases and J shed 7 bases, with 16 bases lying between them.

The sample holds a few counts of this clonotype. The chain uses TRBV20-1 and TRBJ2-1, with D tentatively TRBD2 (6 bases). Germline lookup yields CDR1 DFQATT and CDR2 SNEGSKA (reference sequence). Trimming took 6 bases from V and 4 from J, leaving 10 bases between them. This CDR3 contains 12 residues. CDR3 coding DNA: TGCAGTGCCGGGACTGTTTACAATGAGCAGTTCTTC. Translating it yields CSAGTVYNEQFF.

This clonotype was picked up a small number of times. The chain employs TRBV7-2 and TRBJ2-1, with TRBD1 matching 7 bases. CDR3 size: 13 residues. The V gene end was trimmed by 8 bases and the J gene end by 4 bases; junction bases not matched to a gene: 5. Germline V lookup: CDR1 SGHTA, CDR2 FQGNSA. CDR3 sequence (DNA): TGTGCCAGCGGCCCCAGGGGGTACAATGAGCAGTTCTTC. This translates into CASGPRGYNEQFF.

J is TRBJ1-5 and V is TRBV12-5; TRBD1 matches 12 bases. In germline, CDR1 is LGHNT, CDR2 FRNRAP. Trimming cost V 5 bases and J 3 bases; bases outside gene matches: 5. The CDR3 loop spans 16 amino acids. CDR3: CASGPGTGGVNQPQHF. Written as DNA, the CDR3 is TGTGCTAGTGGTCCGGGGACAGGGGGCGTCAATCAGCCCCAGCATTTT.

This clonotype was seen only a few times. The chain is built from TRBV20-1 and TRBJ2-5; a weak D match, TRBD2 (6 bases). The length of the CDR3 is 16 residues. Trimming pared 0 bases from V and 1 base from J, leaving 15 bases between. Germline CDR1 reads DFQATT; CDR2 reads SNEGSKA (reference sequence). The chain's CDR3 is CSARDGLEGLQETQYF. As DNA, the CDR3 is TGCAGTGCTAGAGATGGGTTGGAGGGGCTCCAAGAGACCCAGTACTTC.

The chain uses TRBV30 and TRBJ2-3; TRBD2 might be the D (5 bases). CDR1 and CDR2 (germline): GTSNPN, SVGIG (reference sequence). V was cut by 5 bases and J by 2 bases, with 8 bases left in between. The length of the CDR3 is 12 residues. The CDR3 nucleotides read TGTGCCTGGGGTGGACTCACAGATACGCAGTATTTT. Its protein is CAWGGLTDTQYF.

This clonotype was seen a handful of times. This chain links TRBV6-2 or TRBV6-3 with TRBJ2-3; 8 bases map to TRBD2. The ends lost 9 bases at V and 1 base at J; junction bases unmatched: 9. Germline CDR1 MNHEY, CDR2 SVGEGT. CDR3 length: 15 residues. The CDR3 reads CASRISGTGTDTQYF. In DNA form, the CDR3 reads TGTGCCAGTAGGATTAGCGGGACCGGCACAGATACGCAGTATTTT.

The gene calls are TRBV5-1 and TRBJ2-2, with 7 bases identical to TRBD2. Trimming took 0 bases from V and 6 from J; bases not matched to a gene: 8. Germline V gene sequence: CDR1 SGHRS, CDR2 YFSETQ. The CDR3 consists of 16 residues. The CDR3 DNA reads as TGCGCCAGCAGCTTGGACCTCACTAGCGCATCCGGGGAGCTGTTTTTT. Its protein is CASSLDLTSASGELFF.

The chain has TRBV7-2 and TRBJ2-1; a possible D gene is TRBD1 (5 bases). The CDR3 totals 17 residues. With 2 bases removed from V and 0 bases from J, the gap between germline ends came to 14 bases. Per the germline V gene, CDR1 is SGHTA and CDR2 is FQGNSA. The CDR3 reads CASSLIQGWGSYNEQFF. The CDR3 DNA is TGTGCCAGCAGCTTAATTCAGGGCTGGGGCTCCTACAATGAGCAGTTCTTC.

This clonotype was found a few times. This chain connects TRBV7-2 to TRBJ2-2, with D possibly TRBD2 on 6 matching bases. Germline lookup yields CDR1 SGHTA and CDR2 FQGNSA. Trimming took 5 bases from V and 2 from J, leaving 15 bases between them. This CDR3 has 16 amino acids. The CDR3, as DNA: TGTGCCAGCAGCCTACTTACGGGACTCAACACCGGGGAGCTGTTTTTT. Its translation is CASSLLTGLNTGELFF.

The V gene is TRBV29-1, the J gene TRBJ1-2; D perhaps matches TRBD1 (6 bases). The germline gives CDR1 SQVTM, CDR2 ANQGSEA. Trimming took off 1 base at V and 6 bases at J, with 9 bases between the two ends. The length of the CDR3 is 12 residues. CDR3 sequence: CSVEGGGNGYTF. For the CDR3, the DNA is TGCAGCGTTGAAGGTGGGGGCAATGGCTACACCTTC.

This chain links TRBV20-1 with TRBJ2-3, with D unresolved. The V gene's germline CDR1 is DFQATT and CDR2 SNEGSKA (reference sequence). V was trimmed by 3 bases and J by 2 bases, leaving 9 bases between them. The CDR3 loop spans 13 amino acids. DNA of the CDR3: TGCAGTGCTAGTTCGCCCTCCACAGATACGCAGTATTTT. As protein: CSASSPSTDTQYF.

This clonotype came up once. The genes are TRBV5-1 and TRBJ2-1; no clear D. Germline V CDR1 and CDR2: SGHRS, YFSETQ. The germline V and J ends were trimmed by 4 bases and 0 bases, with 11 bases remaining between them. The CDR3 runs 15 residues. The CDR3 nucleotides are TGCGCCAGCAGCAGAGGAGACGGCTCCTACAATGAGCAGTTCTTC. Its translation: CASSRGDGSYNEQFF.

This clonotype was seen many times. The chain joins TRBV7-2 to TRBJ2-1; maybe TRBD2 (6 bases). The germline V gene encodes CDR1 SGHTA and CDR2 FQGNSA. This CDR3 spans 13 amino acids. Trimming left V 8 bases short and J 0 bases short, with 8 bases between. CDR3 DNA: TGTGCCAGCGCGGGGAGCTCCTACAATGAGCAGTTCTTC. This codes for CASAGSSYNEQFF.

This clonotype has at least ten counts. The chain is built from TRBV20-1 and TRBJ2-1; the match to TRBD2 covers 11 bases. CDR1 DFQATT and CDR2 SNEGSKA come from the germline V gene (reference sequence). The CDR3 runs to 18 residues. V was pared by 0 bases and J by 4 bases, with 11 bases of the junction left unmatched. CDR3 sequence: CSARDRRIAGGSYNEQFF. For the CDR3, the DNA is TGCAGTGCTAGAGACCGCCGAATAGCGGGAGGGTCGTACAATGAGCAGTTCTTC.

J is TRBJ2-3 and V is TRBV5-5, with D maybe TRBD1 (6 bases). CDR3 size: 15 residues. V lost 0 bases and J lost 4, with 12 bases in between. The germline CDR1 and CDR2 sequences are SGHKS and YYEKEE (reference sequence). In DNA form, the CDR3 reads TGTGCCAGCAGCTTGGAACAGGGATGGGCAGATACGCAGTATTTT. As protein: CASSLEQGWADTQYF.

A single count supports this clonotype. This chain links TRBV6-2 or TRBV6-3 with TRBJ2-3; tentatively, D is TRBD2 (6 bases). This CDR3 comprises 14 residues. Trimming took 5 bases from V and 5 from J, leaving 14 bases between them. From germline, CDR1 is MNHEY and CDR2 SVGEGT. CDR3 region: CASSIVLRGDTQYF. The CDR3 DNA reads TGTGCCAGCAGTATAGTCCTGCGGGGAGATACGCAGTATTTT.

The V gene is TRBV28, the J gene TRBJ2-5; unclear D gene. The CDR3 has 12 residues. Germline-derived CDR1 and CDR2 are MDHEN and SYDVKM. Between the trimmed V and J ends, which lost 7 bases and 4 bases, there was a span of 10 bases. The CDR3 DNA is TGTGCCAGCAATTCCATAAGAGAGACCCAGTACTTC. Encoded protein: CASNSIRETQYF.

This clonotype was found many times. CDR3 nucleotides: TGCAGCGTTGTACGGACAACCTATGGCTACACCTTC. It translates to CSVVRTTYGYTF. The genes are TRBV29-1 and TRBJ1-2; D is possibly TRBD1 (5 bases). The CDR3 has 12 residues. Germline loops: CDR1 SQVTM, CDR2 ANQGSEA. Trimming stripped 4 bases from V and 4 bases from J, with 10 bases between.

The sample holds a few counts of this clonotype. Compared with germline, one end of the junction differs, possibly owing to a read error. V and J are TRBV7-8 and TRBJ1-1; perhaps TRBD1 as D (5 bases). Germline loops: CDR1 SGHVS, CDR2 FQNEAQ. This CDR3 comprises 13 residues. Here the CDR3 reads CASSLAGGITAFF. The CDR3 DNA follows: TGTGCCAGCAGCCTAGCCGGGGGGATTACAGCTTTCTTT.

V and J are TRBV7-9 and TRBJ1-4; no reliable D call. Trimming pared 5 bases from V and 7 bases from J, leaving 14 bases between. Per the germline V gene, CDR1 is SEHNR and CDR2 is FQNEAQ (reference sequence). This CDR3 has 14 residues. CDR3 amino acids: CASSPRAAGEKLFF. CDR3 nucleotide sequence: TGTGCCAGCAGCCCTCGGGCTGCTGGTGAAAAACTGTTTTTT.

This clonotype was seen a few times. The chain joins TRBV27 to TRBJ2-7, with D possibly being TRBD1 (6 bases). This CDR3 comprises 13 residues. Trimming left V 8 bases short and J 6 bases short, with 17 bases between. Germline V gives CDR1 MNHEY, CDR2 SMNVEV (reference sequence). The CDR3 loop is CASWDIGRIEQYF. The DNA of the CDR3 is TGTGCCAGCTGGGACATAGGACGCATCGAGCAGTACTTC.

CDR3 DNA sequence: TGTGCCAGCAGTTCGAGTACGCCCGGTTTCAGCGAGCAGTACTTC. Translated, it gives CASSSSTPGFSEQYF. The V call is TRBV7-6, the J call TRBJ2-5, with D unclear. The J call is in doubt because the DNA end fits TRBJ2-7 better. CDR1 and CDR2 from the germline V gene are SGHVS and FNYEAQ. The CDR3 has 15 residues.

This chain uses TRBV13 with TRBJ1-4, with TRBD1 identical over 9 bases. The germline V gene encodes CDR1 PRHDT and CDR2 FYEKMQ (reference sequence). With 5 bases clipped from V and 5 bases from J, the junction kept 9 bases outside the gene matches. The length of the CDR3 is 16 residues. CDR3 coding DNA: TGTGCCAGCAGCCAGAGTACAGGGGGCCCAAATGAAAAACTGTTTTTT. Protein product: CASSQSTGGPNEKLFF.